A single sample is the source of the 16 T cell receptor beta chains below, sequenced in a study of blood T cells in healthy people across ages. Using a J-beta primer mix together with a sample-barcoded 5' primer, a second PCR was run for about 6 to 12 cycles. TCRdb independently ran MiXCR on the 5' RACE reads; one entry per CDR3 protein. The table lists roughly 800,000 distinct CDR3 sequences, roughly 64% of them singletons. Sequenced input: blood. All receptors come from a man aged 25 to 40 in good health.

This sequence joins TRBV12-5 and TRBJ2-5; TRBD2 matches 7 bases. The CDR3 covers 15 residues. V trimming: 6 bases; J trimming: 6 bases; junction bases outside the gene matches: 13. The germline V gene encodes CDR1 LGHNT and CDR2 FRNRAP. The CDR3 loop reads CASGPWGGNQQTQYF. For the CDR3, the DNA is TGTGCTAGTGGCCCCTGGGGGGGAAATCAGCAGACCCAGTACTTC.

V is TRBV7-2 and J is TRBJ2-1; 7 bases align to TRBD1. Germline values: CDR1 SGHTA, CDR2 FQGNSA. The CDR3 totals 14 residues. Losses at the gene ends were 2 bases for V and 6 bases for J; bases not matched to a gene: 4. The CDR3, as DNA: TGTGCCAGCAGCTTAAAGGGACAGTCCAATGAGCAGTTCTTC. Translation gives CASSLKGQSNEQFF. Looking up the rest from reference TRBV7-2 and TRBJ2-1 gives the full variable domain: GAGVSQSPSNKVTEKGKDVELRCDPISGHTALYWYRQSLGQGLEFLIYFQGNSAPDKSGLPSDRFSAERTGGSVSTLTIQRTQQEDSAVYLCASSLKGQSNEQFFGPGTRLTVL.

The chain has TRBV4-1 and TRBJ2-7, with D possibly TRBD1 on 7 matching bases. Germline V lookup: CDR1 MGHRA, CDR2 YSYEKL. This CDR3 contains 15 residues. V lost 4 bases and J 4 bases, leaving 17 bases between the germline ends. The CDR3 DNA reads TGCGCCAGCAGCCTTGCGGGGACAGCGAATTACGAGCAGTACTTC. Translation: CASSLAGTANYEQYF.

The chain joins TRBV7-2 to TRBJ2-1; 13 bases fit TRBD2. CDR1 SGHTA and CDR2 FQGNSA come from the germline V gene. There are 18 residues in the CDR3. J lost 9 bases, V lost 5 bases, and 16 bases had no gene match. The CDR3 bases are TGTGCCAGCAGCCCTACTAGCGGGGGGGCACCCGGGGGCGGTGAGCAGTTCTTC. Translated, it gives CASSPTSGGAPGGGEQFF.

This clonotype was seen only a few times. The V call is TRBV7-9, the J call TRBJ2-7; D uncertain. V was trimmed by 5 bases and J by 9 bases, leaving 20 bases between them. The germline V gene encodes CDR1 SEHNR and CDR2 FQNEAQ (reference sequence). This CDR3 contains 14 residues. DNA for the CDR3: TGTGCCAGCAGCCATAGAGTCGGGTTAGGTTTGCAGTACTTC. Its translation is CASSHRVGLGLQYF.

The chain is built from TRBV24-1 and TRBJ2-3, with D maybe TRBD1 (6 bases). The CDR3 loop spans 15 amino acids. Germline CDR1 reads KGHDR; CDR2 reads SFDVKD. The ends were cut back, 4 bases at V and 5 bases at J, with 15 bases in the middle. This chain's CDR3 is CATSDYGTFGDTQYF. CDR3 nucleotide sequence: TGTGCCACCAGTGACTACGGGACATTTGGAGATACGCAGTATTTT.

The chain links TRBV2 to TRBJ2-3; TRBD1 is a possible D gene (6 bases). CDR3 size: 14 residues. The germline V gene encodes CDR1 SNHLY and CDR2 FYNNEI. The V and J ends lost 3 bases and 4 bases respectively, with 11 bases between them. This CDR3 reads CASSEDRSSDTQYF. DNA of the CDR3: TGTGCCAGCAGTGAGGACAGATCCTCAGATACGCAGTATTTT.

The chain is built from TRBV7-3 and TRBJ2-7; TRBD1 might be the D (6 bases). V lost 5 bases and J 4 bases, leaving 12 bases between the germline ends. CDR1 and CDR2 from the germline V gene are SGHTA and FQGTGA. The CDR3 is made up of 13 amino acids. This CDR3 is CASSPDSDYEQYF. DNA of the CDR3: TGTGCCAGCAGCCCGGACAGTGATTACGAGCAGTACTTC.

A few counts support this clonotype. The chain couples TRBV12-3 or TRBV12-4 to TRBJ2-3; 7 bases fit TRBD1. CDR3 length equals 13 residues. The V gene end was trimmed by 6 bases and the J gene end by 6 bases; junction bases not matched to a gene: 6. CDR3 amino acids: CASRLTGEDTQYF. The CDR3 region has the DNA TGTGCCAGCAGACTAACAGGGGAGGATACGCAGTATTTT.

J is TRBJ2-7 and V is TRBV6-6; D remains unclear. Germline values: CDR1 MNHNY, CDR2 SVGAGI (reference sequence). The CDR3 runs 12 residues. V gave up 6 bases and J gave up 1 base, with 7 bases separating them. DNA of the CDR3: TGTGCCAGCAGGGCAAATTCCTACGAGCAGTACTTC. It yields the protein CASRANSYEQYF.

This chain joins TRBV7-2 and TRBJ1-2; no reliable D call. The germline V gene has CDR1 SGHTA and CDR2 FQGNSA. The V end lost 5 bases, the J end lost 7 bases, and 14 bases lay between the germline ends. The CDR3 is 13 amino acids. The CDR3: CASSLGREVGYTF. In nucleotides, the CDR3 is TGTGCCAGCAGCCTTGGACGGGAAGTTGGCTACACCTTC.

The rearrangement joins TRBV28 to TRBJ2-3, with D tentatively TRBD1 (5 bases). Trimming stripped 6 bases from V and 1 base from J, with 14 bases between. CDR1 MDHEN and CDR2 SYDVKM come from the germline V gene. The CDR3 runs 15 residues. The CDR3 protein is CASRLASRGTDTQYF. Here the CDR3 DNA reads TGTGCCAGCAGATTGGCCTCCAGGGGCACAGATACGCAGTATTTT.

V is TRBV3-1 and J is TRBJ2-1; possible D gene TRBD1, 5 bases. V was pared by 3 bases and J by 4 bases, with 13 bases between. The germline gives CDR1 LGHDT, CDR2 YNNKEL (reference sequence). The CDR3 length is 15 residues. CDR3 region: CASSQYDRPYNEQFF. The CDR3, as DNA: TGTGCCAGCAGCCAGTATGACAGACCTTACAATGAGCAGTTCTTC.

V gene TRBV11-1 combines with J gene TRBJ2-1; D possibly uses TRBD1 or TRBD2 (5 bases each). The V gene's germline CDR1 is SGHAT and CDR2 FQDESV (reference sequence). Trimming removed 3 bases from V and 1 base from J, with 22 bases in between. CDR3 length equals 19 residues. In nucleotides, the CDR3 is TGTGCCAGCAGCTTCCCCAAAAGTTCGGGGCAGGGATCCTACAATGAGCAGTTCTTC. The encoded protein is CASSFPKSSGQGSYNEQFF.

Only a few counts were recorded for this clonotype. The gene calls are TRBV7-3 and TRBJ2-7, with 7 positions matching TRBD2. Unmatched junction bases numbered 5, after V lost 3 bases and J lost 0 bases. Germline-derived CDR1 and CDR2 are SGHTA and FQGTGA. The CDR3 consists of 15 residues. The CDR3 reads CASSFLAGPSYEQYF. The CDR3 DNA is TGTGCCAGCAGCTTCTTAGCGGGCCCCTCCTACGAGCAGTACTTC.

This clonotype occurred a few times. The chain uses TRBV5-1 and TRBJ2-1; no definite D call. Trimming pared 4 bases from V and 7 bases from J, leaving 15 bases between. Germline values: CDR1 SGHRS, CDR2 YFSETQ. The CDR3 contains 14 residues. CDR3 sequence: CASSPPWSGNEQFF. The CDR3, as DNA: TGCGCCAGCAGCCCCCCCTGGAGTGGTAATGAGCAGTTCTTC.